These 27 T cell receptor beta chains share one sample of origin, sequenced in a study of response to subunit inactivated influenza vaccine. TCRdb itself ran the RT-PCR reads through MiXCR, one entry per CDR3 protein. Altogether under 800,000 distinct CDR3 sequences are present, over 11% being singletons, with the ten largest covering around 7.3%. Sample: PBMCs from blood, taken approximately 15 days before vaccination. These receptors originate from a middle-aged man who received an inactivated influenza vaccine.

Ten or more counts support this clonotype. V gene TRBV29-1 combines with J gene TRBJ2-7; no clear D gene. Germline values: CDR1 SQVTM, CDR2 ANQGSEA. This CDR3 comprises 11 residues. Trimming took off 1 base at V and 4 bases at J, with 5 bases between the two ends. The CDR3 DNA sequence: TGCAGCGTTGAAGTGCGGTACGAGCAGTACTTC. Amino acid sequence: CSVEVRYEQYF.

This clonotype was seen many times. The chain recombines TRBV12-3 or TRBV12-4 with TRBJ1-3, with 8 bases fitting TRBD1. CDR3 length: 15 residues. V dropped 5 bases and J dropped 3; count of bases not matched to a gene: 6. CDR3: CASSKGQGYGNTIYF. Here the CDR3 DNA reads TGTGCCAGCAGTAAAGGACAGGGTTATGGAAACACCATATATTTT.

The chain combines TRBV6-2 or TRBV6-3 with TRBJ2-1; TRBD1 aligns across 10 bases. Unmatched junction bases numbered 8, after V lost 5 bases and J lost 7 bases. This CDR3 region has 15 residues. The germline V gene encodes CDR1 MNHEY and CDR2 SVGEGT. CDR3 amino acids: CASSRPGTGVNEQFF. CDR3 DNA sequence: TGTGCCAGCAGTCGTCCCGGGACAGGGGTGAATGAGCAGTTCTTC.

The chain carries TRBV29-1 and TRBJ1-5; 10 positions agree with TRBD1. Trimming took 6 bases from V and 6 from J; bases not matched to a gene: 8. The CDR3 extends over 14 amino acids. The germline gives CDR1 SQVTM, CDR2 ANQGSEA. CDR3 loop: CSVRTGGFGQPQHF. The CDR3 DNA is TGCAGCGTAAGGACAGGGGGTTTTGGTCAGCCCCAGCATTTT.

This clonotype has more than one count but fewer than ten. The CDR3 nucleotides read TGTGCCAGCAGCCAAGGCCTGGACAGAAGAAGGTCTGGCTACACCTTC. Amino acids: CASSQGLDRRRSGYTF. J is TRBJ1-2 and V is TRBV3-1; D might be TRBD1 (6 bases). Trimming pared 1 base from V and 7 bases from J, leaving 19 bases between. The germline V gene encodes CDR1 LGHDT and CDR2 YNNKEL (reference sequence). The CDR3 covers 16 residues.

The chain has TRBV11-2 and TRBJ2-3, with unresolved D. CDR3 length: 13 amino acids. V gave up 4 bases and J gave up 4 bases, with 9 bases separating them. Germline CDR1 is SGHAT and CDR2 is FQNNGV. The CDR3 region is CASSWRRADTQYF. The CDR3 DNA follows: TGTGCCAGCAGCTGGCGCCGCGCAGATACGCAGTATTTT.

This clonotype was recorded a few times. The chain has TRBV28 and TRBJ1-4; TRBD1 might be the D (5 bases). Germline V CDR1 and CDR2: MDHEN, SYDVKM. With 5 bases removed from V and 4 bases from J, the gap between germline ends came to 11 bases. The CDR3 runs to 14 residues. CDR3 region: CASSEGTLNEKLFF. The CDR3 DNA reads as TGTGCCAGCAGTGAAGGGACCCTTAATGAAAAACTGTTTTTT.

The rearrangement uses TRBV4-1 and TRBJ1-5; TRBD1 might be the D (6 bases). CDR3 length equals 16 residues. The V gene lost 2 bases and the J gene lost 3 bases, with 14 bases spanning the gap. Germline CDR1 reads MGHRA; CDR2 reads YSYEKL. CDR3 amino acids: CASSQRRGQLNQPQHF. The CDR3 DNA sequence: TGCGCCAGCAGCCAACGTCGAGGACAGCTCAATCAGCCCCAGCATTTT.

Ten or more counts support this clonotype. The J gene is TRBJ2-5, the V gene TRBV12-3 or TRBV12-4; 7 bases are a match to TRBD1. With V trimmed by 7 bases and J by 2 bases, 4 bases remained unmatched. This CDR3 comprises 13 residues. CDR3 protein: CASTTRGQETQYF. CDR3 bases: TGTGCCAGCACCACCAGGGGGCAAGAGACCCAGTACTTC.

This sequence joins TRBV27 and TRBJ2-7, with TRBD2 matching 8 bases. V trimming: 3 bases; J trimming: 1 base; junction bases outside the gene matches: 5. Per the germline V gene, CDR1 is MNHEY and CDR2 is SMNVEV (reference sequence). The CDR3 loop spans 15 amino acids. The CDR3 spells CASSFNGRGSYEQYF. CDR3 in DNA: TGTGCCAGCAGTTTCAACGGGAGGGGTTCCTACGAGCAGTACTTC.

J is TRBJ2-7 and V is TRBV4-1; possible D gene TRBD2, 7 bases. V shed 0 bases and J shed 2 bases, with 17 bases lying between them. Germline lookup yields CDR1 MGHRA and CDR2 YSYEKL. This CDR3 contains 17 residues. The CDR3 DNA follows: TGCGCCAGCAGCCAAGATGTTAGGGGGGGCGCGCCCTACGAGCAGTACTTC. Translating gives CASSQDVRGGAPYEQYF.

Only one count was recorded for this clonotype. J is TRBJ2-2 and V is TRBV6-2 or TRBV6-3; D is uncertain. CDR3 size: 23 residues. CDR1 is MNHEY, CDR2 SVGEGT, per germline. V gave up 2 bases and J gave up 5 bases, with 36 bases separating them. The CDR3 coding sequence is TGTGCCAGCAGTTACACTAAAACCCGACTTGCATCACGAACCTTATTCCGGACCGGGGAGCTGTTTTTT. Amino acids: CASSYTKTRLASRTLFRTGELFF.

The rearrangement joins TRBV6-2 or TRBV6-3 to TRBJ1-5, with 8 bases aligning to TRBD1. Germline loops: CDR1 MNHEY, CDR2 SVGEGT. The CDR3 has 16 residues. Losses at the gene ends were 3 bases for V and 3 bases for J; bases not matched to a gene: 7. CDR3 DNA sequence: TGTGCCAGCAGTTATCAAAGGGGACAGGTCAATCAGCCCCAGCATTTT. Residues: CASSYQRGQVNQPQHF.

The chain combines TRBV20-1 with TRBJ2-1; 10 nucleotides match TRBD1. The CDR3 runs 15 residues. V was clipped by 0 bases and J by 5 bases; unmatched bases: 4. Per the germline V gene, CDR1 is DFQATT and CDR2 is SNEGSKA (reference sequence). The CDR3, as DNA: TGCAGTGCTAGAGATAGGACAGGGGGGGACAATGAGCAGTTCTTC. It yields the protein CSARDRTGGDNEQFF.

This clonotype has a handful of counts. This chain links TRBV5-1 with TRBJ1-2; the D gene is possibly TRBD1 (5 bases). V was shortened by 4 bases and J by 7 bases, with 17 bases between the two germline ends. Germline assignment: CDR1 SGHRS and CDR2 YFSETQ. The CDR3 loop spans 14 amino acids. DNA of the CDR3: TGCGCCAGCAGCGGCGGACAAAGCGAAACTGGCTACACCTTC. Its translation: CASSGGQSETGYTF.

The chain employs TRBV6-2 or TRBV6-3 and TRBJ2-7; TRBD2 matches at 13 bases. CDR1 MNHEY and CDR2 SVGEGT come from the germline V gene. V was pared by 2 bases and J by 6 bases, with 4 bases of the junction left unmatched. This CDR3 has 15 amino acids. This chain's CDR3 is CASSYPGLAGLEQYF. The CDR3 nucleotides are TGTGCCAGCAGTTACCCGGGACTAGCGGGACTCGAGCAGTACTTC.

This clonotype was picked up a small number of times. The rearrangement links TRBV7-9 to TRBJ1-2; maybe TRBD1 (5 bases). Germline-derived CDR1 and CDR2 are SEHNR and FQNEAQ (reference sequence). The CDR3 runs to 14 residues. The V end lost 5 bases, the J end lost 3 bases, and 13 bases lay between the germline ends. The DNA of the CDR3 is TGTGCCAGCAGCGCCTGGGACGGGGACTATGGCTACACCTTC. Protein product: CASSAWDGDYGYTF.

This clonotype has only a few counts. The chain joins TRBV10-2 to TRBJ1-5, with TRBD1 identical over 7 bases. V was clipped by 3 bases and J by 2 bases; unmatched bases: 19. The germline gives CDR1 WSHSY, CDR2 SAAADI. The CDR3 loop spans 20 amino acids. The CDR3: CASSDVFRQGGIRGNQPQHF. The DNA of the CDR3 is TGCGCCAGCAGTGATGTTTTTAGACAGGGAGGTATTCGTGGCAATCAGCCCCAGCATTTT.

The rearrangement uses TRBV11-3 and TRBJ2-3, with a weak D call TRBD2 (6 bases). Germline V gene sequence: CDR1 SGHNT, CDR2 YENEEA. The CDR3 sequence is 16 residues long. The V gene lost 1 base and the J gene lost 2 bases, with 13 bases spanning the gap. This CDR3 is CASSLGRGGVTDTQYF. The CDR3 nucleotides are TGTGCCAGCAGCTTAGGGCGGGGTGGAGTCACAGATACGCAGTATTTT.

The CDR3: CASSLRGRGQDTIYF. The CDR3 nucleotides are TGTGCCAGCAGCTTACGGGGGCGCGGACAAGACACCATATATTTT. The V and J genes are TRBV11-1 and TRBJ1-3, with D perhaps matching TRBD1 (6 bases). Germline values: CDR1 SGHAT, CDR2 FQDESV (reference sequence). The CDR3 runs to 15 residues. V lost 2 bases and J 8 bases, leaving 16 bases between the germline ends. Combining the CDR3 with reference TRBV11-1 and TRBJ1-3 gives the whole variable domain EAEVAQSPRYKITEKSQAVAFWCDPISGHATLYWYRQILGQGPELLVQFQDESVVDDSQLPKDRFSAERLKGVDSTLKIQPAELGDSAMYLCASSLRGRGQDTIYFGEGSWLTVV.

The rearrangement links TRBV7-9 to TRBJ2-5; TRBD1 matches at 7 bases. This CDR3 contains 14 residues. The germline CDR1 and CDR2 sequences are SEHNR and FQNEAQ (reference sequence). Germline trimming cut 4 bases from V and 5 bases from J; bases unmatched to any gene: 7. As DNA, the CDR3 is TGTGCCAGCAGCTCCGGACAGGATACGGAGACCCAGTACTTC. Its translation is CASSSGQDTETQYF.

The chain has TRBV12-3 or TRBV12-4 and TRBJ1-1; tentatively, D is TRBD1 (5 bases). The CDR3 is 12 residues long. Trimming took off 6 bases at V and 8 bases at J, with 13 bases between the two ends. The CDR3 region is CASSRGEGEAFF. The CDR3 DNA sequence: TGTGCCAGCAGCCGAGGCGAGGGGGAAGCTTTCTTT.

The J gene is TRBJ2-1, the V gene TRBV29-1; 7 nucleotides match TRBD2. Looked up from germline, CDR1 is SQVTM and CDR2 is ANQGSEA. CDR3 size: 14 residues. V shed 1 base and J 4 bases; nucleotides not matched to a gene: 4. CDR3 in amino acids: CSVEGTRRYNEQFF. For the CDR3, the DNA is TGCAGCGTTGAAGGGACTAGACGTTACAATGAGCAGTTCTTC.

This clonotype has at least ten counts. The rearrangement joins TRBV5-1 to TRBJ2-7; TRBD2 is a possible D gene (5 bases). The CDR3 is 17 amino acids. Deletions cut 0 bases from V and 5 bases from J, with 21 bases between. Germline lookup yields CDR1 SGHRS and CDR2 YFSETQ. The CDR3: CASSLGSLGLGLDEQYF. The CDR3 DNA follows: TGCGCCAGCAGCTTGGGCTCTCTAGGACTCGGGCTCGACGAGCAGTACTTC.

The V and J genes are TRBV9 and TRBJ2-1; D not certain. CDR3 length: 13 residues. Germline assignment: CDR1 SGDLS and CDR2 YYNGEE. V was pared by 1 base and J by 6 bases, with 8 bases between. CDR3 region: CASSVWTGNEQFF. In DNA form, the CDR3 reads TGTGCCAGCAGCGTATGGACGGGCAATGAGCAGTTCTTC.

This clonotype came up a few times. The chain is built from TRBV12-3 or TRBV12-4 and TRBJ2-1, with D possibly being TRBD2 (5 bases). CDR3 size: 13 residues. V was cut by 5 bases and J by 10 bases, with 15 bases left in between. CDR3 DNA: TGTGCCAGCAGTCAATACCTCCGAGGGGAGCAGTTCTTC. Its protein product is CASSQYLRGEQFF.

The V gene is TRBV3-1, the J gene TRBJ2-3, with a weak D call TRBD2 (6 bases). V gave up 10 bases and J gave up 5 bases, with 22 bases separating them. Germline V gene data show CDR1 as LGHDT and CDR2 as YNNKEL (reference sequence). The CDR3 spans 15 residues. The CDR3 DNA follows: TGTGCCACCTGCCAAGAAGGGACTGTAGGAGATACGCAGTATTTT. As protein: CATCQEGTVGDTQYF.